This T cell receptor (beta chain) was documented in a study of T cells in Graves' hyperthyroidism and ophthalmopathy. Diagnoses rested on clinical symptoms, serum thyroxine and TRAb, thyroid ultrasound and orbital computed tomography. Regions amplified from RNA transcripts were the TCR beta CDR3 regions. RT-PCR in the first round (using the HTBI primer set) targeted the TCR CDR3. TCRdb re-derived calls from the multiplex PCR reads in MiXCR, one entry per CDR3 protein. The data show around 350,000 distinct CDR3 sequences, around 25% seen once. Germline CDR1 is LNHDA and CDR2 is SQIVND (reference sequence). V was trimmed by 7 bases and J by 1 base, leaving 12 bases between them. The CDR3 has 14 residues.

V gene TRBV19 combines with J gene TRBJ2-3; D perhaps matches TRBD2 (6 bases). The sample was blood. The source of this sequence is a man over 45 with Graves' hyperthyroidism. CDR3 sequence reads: CASMFSGGTDTQYF. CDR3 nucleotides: TGTGCCAGTATGTTTTCGGGGGGCACAGATACGCAGTATTTT.